One TCR beta chain is described in this entry. MiXCR was run by TCRdb on the RT-PCR reads, yielding one entry per CDR3 protein. The sample lists more than 850,000 distinct CDR3 sequences, roughly 17% occurring once. The sample belongs to a study of patients and donors after allogeneic stem cell transplantation. J gave up 6 bases and V 1 base, and 5 bases lay outside the gene matches. Per the germline V gene, CDR1 is LGHNA and CDR2 is YNFKEQ. CDR3 length equals 15 residues. Sequencing was done on a sample of blood, either unsorted or a sorted T cell fraction (not recorded which). The TCR originated in a human donor who was either an allogeneic HSCT recipient or a stem cell or donor lymphocyte infusion donor (not recorded which). It is not recorded whose cells these are; they may come from a transplant donor. The V gene is TRBV4-2, the J gene TRBJ2-7; 11 bases fit TRBD2. The CDR3 nucleotides are TGTGCCAGCAGCCAAGCTAGCGGGAGGTTGAGCGAGCAGTACTTC. Translation: CASSQASGRLSEQYF.